The rows below give T cell receptor beta chains drawn from one sample of a study of blood T cell repertoires in COVID-19. TCRdb's table, derived via immunoSEQ multiplex PCR, lists solely in-frame clones and lacks some. The sample lists 150,000 to 200,000 clones; approximately 90% were seen once. The sample taken for sequencing was peripheral blood. These receptors were collected from a woman in her late teens or twenties who had recovered from COVID-19. Both conserved end residues are part of each CDR3. Not every row has a clone size; where given, it reads once, few, many or a size class.

V	J	size	CDR3
TRBV28	TRBJ2-2	.	CTSANTGELFF
TRBV9	TRBJ2-1	.	CASSVGGGGMNEQFF
TRBV25-1	TRBJ1-4	.	CASSEPTGGNEKLFF
TRBV2	TRBJ1-2	.	CASSDTANYGYTF
TRBV30	TRBJ1-4	.	CAWSKGDQEKLFF
TRBV3-1/TRBV3-2	TRBJ1-2	.	CASSQGLGQVVSYGYTF
TRBV6-6	TRBJ2-3	.	CASSPTGTEVFTDTQYF
TRBV25-1	TRBJ1-2	once	CASSTTDRAAKQYGYTF
TRBV6-5	TRBJ1-6	.	CASSYISAGGNSPLHF
TRBV4-1	TRBJ2-1	.	CASSQPGVLAGINNEQFF
TRBV2	TRBJ2-3	.	CASSDATRGTDTQYF
TRBV5-1	TRBJ2-1	.	CASSLGRRSSSYNEQFF
TRBV27	TRBJ1-6	.	CASSLSALRSYNSPLHF
TRBV4-3	TRBJ2-2	.	CASSQGSGSGTGELFF
TRBV7-2	TRBJ1-2	.	CASSLVQPYGYTF
TRBV11-3	TRBJ2-3	.	CASSWSSTDTQYF
TRBV3-1/TRBV3-2	TRBJ2-3	.	CASSPGSSDIHTQYF
TRBV7-2	TRBJ2-7	.	CASSRRDRVSEQYF
TRBV4-3	TRBJ2-1	few	CASSPTSGIYNEQFF
TRBV5-1	TRBJ2-1	.	CASSLVSSGSNEQFF
TRBV15	TRBJ2-6	few	CATSREAEGGSGANVLTF
TRBV19	TRBJ1-4	.	CASSSGTPDEKLFF
TRBV4-3	TRBJ2-1	.	CASSYGTSGSYSYNEQFF
TRBV27	TRBJ1-1	.	CASSFLRAGTEAFF
TRBV19	TRBJ2-4	.	CALLEGDKNIQYF
TRBV19	TRBJ1-2	.	CASKGQEYYGYTF
TRBV7-9	TRBJ1-3	.	CASSPLGNSGNTIYF
TRBV5-1	TRBJ1-2	.	CASSITGGANYGYTF
TRBV7-2	TRBJ2-1	.	CASSLGQRGEQFF
TRBV6-2/TRBV6-3	TRBJ1-2	.	CASSSVPEGAPPDYGYTF
TRBV27	TRBJ1-2	.	CASSPLRVNDYGYTF